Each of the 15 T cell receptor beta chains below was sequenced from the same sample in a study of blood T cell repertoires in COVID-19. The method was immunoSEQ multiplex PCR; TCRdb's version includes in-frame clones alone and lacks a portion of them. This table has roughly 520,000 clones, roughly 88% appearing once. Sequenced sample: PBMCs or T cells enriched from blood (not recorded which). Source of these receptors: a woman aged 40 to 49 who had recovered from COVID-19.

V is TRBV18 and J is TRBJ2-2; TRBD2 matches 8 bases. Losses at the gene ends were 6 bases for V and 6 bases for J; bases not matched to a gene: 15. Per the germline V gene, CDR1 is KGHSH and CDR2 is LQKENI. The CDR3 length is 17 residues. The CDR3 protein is CASSMQRAGESPGELFF. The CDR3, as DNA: TGTGCCAGCTCCATGCAGAGAGCGGGAGAGAGTCCCGGGGAGCTGTTTTTT. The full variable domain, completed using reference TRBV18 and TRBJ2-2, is NAGVMQNPRHLVRRRGQEARLRCSPMKGHSHVYWYRQLPEEGLKFMVYLQKENIIDESGMPKERFSAEFPKEGPSILRIQQVVRGDSAAYFCASSMQRAGESPGELFFGEGSRLTVL.

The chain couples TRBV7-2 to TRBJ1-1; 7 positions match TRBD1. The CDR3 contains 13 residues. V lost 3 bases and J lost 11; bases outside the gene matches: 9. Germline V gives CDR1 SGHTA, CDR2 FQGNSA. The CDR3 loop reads CASSFRGNLMAFF. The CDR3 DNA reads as TGTGCCAGCAGCTTCAGGGGGAATTTGATGGCTTTCTTT.

The CDR3 spells CASSYSPATSLYGYTF. CDR3 in DNA: TGTGCCAGCAGTTACTCACCCGCCACCAGTCTCTATGGCTACACCTTC. V and J are TRBV6-5 and TRBJ1-2; D uncertain. Trimming removed 0 bases from V and 4 bases from J, with 15 bases in between. From germline, CDR1 is MNHEY and CDR2 SVGAGI. The CDR3 is 16 amino acids.

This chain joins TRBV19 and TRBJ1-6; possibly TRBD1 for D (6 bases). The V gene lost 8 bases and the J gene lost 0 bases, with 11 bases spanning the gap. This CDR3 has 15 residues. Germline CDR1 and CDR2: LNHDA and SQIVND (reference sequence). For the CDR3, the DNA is TGTGCCAGTGCCGAGGGGGACTCCTATAATTCACCCCTCCACTTT. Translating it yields CASAEGDSYNSPLHF.

The CDR3: CSASWTFGGNEQYF. In nucleotides, the CDR3 is TGCAGTGCTAGTTGGACCTTCGGAGGGAACGAGCAGTACTTC. V and J are TRBV20-1 and TRBJ2-7, with D perhaps TRBD2 (6 bases). Germline CDR1 reads DFQATT; CDR2 reads SNEGSKA (reference sequence). The V end was cut by 3 bases, the J end by 5 bases, with 17 bases between. The CDR3 length is 14 residues.

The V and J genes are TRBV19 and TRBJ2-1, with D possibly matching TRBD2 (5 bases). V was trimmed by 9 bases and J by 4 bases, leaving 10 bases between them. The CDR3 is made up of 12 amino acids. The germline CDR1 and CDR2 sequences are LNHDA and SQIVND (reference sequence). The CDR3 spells CASPPGYNEQFF. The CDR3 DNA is TGTGCCAGCCCGCCGGGGTACAATGAGCAGTTCTTC.

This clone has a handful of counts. CDR3 sequence: CAGSPREPTYEQYF. In nucleotides, the CDR3 is TGTGCCGGATCCCCCCGGGAGCCAACCTACGAGCAGTACTTC. J is TRBJ2-7 and V is TRBV27, with D maybe TRBD2 (6 bases). The CDR3 runs to 14 residues. In germline, CDR1 is MNHEY, CDR2 SMNVEV (reference sequence). The germline V and J ends were trimmed by 11 bases and 2 bases, with 19 bases remaining between them.

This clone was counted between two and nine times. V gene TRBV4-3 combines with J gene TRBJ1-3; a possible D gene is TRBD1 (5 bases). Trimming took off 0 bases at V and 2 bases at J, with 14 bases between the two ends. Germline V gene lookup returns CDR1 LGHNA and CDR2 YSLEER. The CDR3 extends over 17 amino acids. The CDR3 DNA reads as TGCGCCAGCAGCCAAGATTATTTGTCGGGGGCTGGAAACACCATATATTTT. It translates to CASSQDYLSGAGNTIYF.

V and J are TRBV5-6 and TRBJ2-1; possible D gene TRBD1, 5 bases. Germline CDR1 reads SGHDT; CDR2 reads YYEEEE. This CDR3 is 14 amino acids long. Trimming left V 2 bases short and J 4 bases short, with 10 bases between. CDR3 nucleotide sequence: TGTGCCAGCAGCTTTAAAGGGGCGTACAATGAGCAGTTCTTC. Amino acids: CASSFKGAYNEQFF.

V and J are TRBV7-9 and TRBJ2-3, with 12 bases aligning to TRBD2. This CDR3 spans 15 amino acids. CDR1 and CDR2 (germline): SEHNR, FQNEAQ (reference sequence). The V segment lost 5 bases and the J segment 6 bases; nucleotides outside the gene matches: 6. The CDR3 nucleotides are TGTGCCAGCAGCCATCCTAGCGGGAGGGCGGATACGCAGTATTTT. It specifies CASSHPSGRADTQYF.

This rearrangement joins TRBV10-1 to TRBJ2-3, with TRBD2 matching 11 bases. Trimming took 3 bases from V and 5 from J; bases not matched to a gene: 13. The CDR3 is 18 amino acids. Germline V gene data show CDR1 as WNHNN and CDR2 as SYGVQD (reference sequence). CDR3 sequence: CASSDTGIAGGPGDTQYF. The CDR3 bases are TGCGCCAGCAGTGATACCGGGATAGCGGGAGGGCCGGGAGATACGCAGTATTTT.

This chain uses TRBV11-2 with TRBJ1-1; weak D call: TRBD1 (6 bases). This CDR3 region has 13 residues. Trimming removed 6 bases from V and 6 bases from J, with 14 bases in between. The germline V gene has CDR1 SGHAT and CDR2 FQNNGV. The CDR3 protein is CASRVPGAAEAFF. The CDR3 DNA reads TGTGCCAGCAGAGTCCCAGGGGCCGCTGAAGCTTTCTTT.

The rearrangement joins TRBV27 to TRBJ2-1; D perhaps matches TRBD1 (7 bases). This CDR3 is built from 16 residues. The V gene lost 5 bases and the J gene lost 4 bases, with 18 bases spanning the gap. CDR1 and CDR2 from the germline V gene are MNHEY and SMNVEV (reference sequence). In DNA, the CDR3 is TGTGCCAGCAGTCCCGGAGGGACAGAGAGTTACAATGAGCAGTTCTTC. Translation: CASSPGGTESYNEQFF.

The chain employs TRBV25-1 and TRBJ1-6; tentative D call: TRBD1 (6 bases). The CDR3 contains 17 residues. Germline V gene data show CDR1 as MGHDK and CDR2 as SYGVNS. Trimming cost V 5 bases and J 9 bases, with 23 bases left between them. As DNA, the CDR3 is TGTGCCAGCAGTCAACCCCAAGCCGGCAGGGGAAGTTCACCCCTCCACTTT. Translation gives CASSQPQAGRGSSPLHF.

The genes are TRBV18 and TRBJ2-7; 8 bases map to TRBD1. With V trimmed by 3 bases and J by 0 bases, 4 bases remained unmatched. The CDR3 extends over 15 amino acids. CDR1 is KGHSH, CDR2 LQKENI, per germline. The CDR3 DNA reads TGTGCCAGCTCACCTGGGACAGGTGACTCCTACGAGCAGTACTTC. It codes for CASSPGTGDSYEQYF.